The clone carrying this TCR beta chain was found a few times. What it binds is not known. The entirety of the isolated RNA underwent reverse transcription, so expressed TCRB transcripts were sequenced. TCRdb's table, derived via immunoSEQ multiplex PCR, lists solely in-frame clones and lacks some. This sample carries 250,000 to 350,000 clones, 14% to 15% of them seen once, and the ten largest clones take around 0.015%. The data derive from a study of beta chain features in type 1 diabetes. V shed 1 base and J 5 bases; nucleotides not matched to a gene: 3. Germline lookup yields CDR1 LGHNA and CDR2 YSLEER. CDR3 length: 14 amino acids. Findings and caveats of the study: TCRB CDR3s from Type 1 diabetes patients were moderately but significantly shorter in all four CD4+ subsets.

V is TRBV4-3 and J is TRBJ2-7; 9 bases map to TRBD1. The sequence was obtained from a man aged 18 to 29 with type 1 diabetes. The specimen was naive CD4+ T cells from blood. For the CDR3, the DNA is TGCGCCAGCAGCCAAGGGACAGGGGTAAACGAGCAGTACTTC. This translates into CASSQGTGVNEQYF.